The rows below give T cell receptor beta chains drawn from one sample of a study of T cell changes during pregnancy in multiple sclerosis. Using immunoSEQ multiplex PCR, the repertoire was profiled, and TCRdb retains in-frame clones only, with some absent. This sample has roughly 49,000 clones; approximately 95% occur once, and the top ten carry approximately 6%. The starting material was CD8+ T cells from peripheral blood mononuclear cells, obtained in the first trimester of pregnancy. These receptors all come from a female donor with multiple sclerosis, enrolled in a pregnancy study. Each CDR3 is given with its conserved first and last residue. D genes are given only for firm matches. The size entry is marked missing in some rows and otherwise reads once, few, many or a size class.

D: TRBD2
V: TRBV30
J: TRBJ2-3
size: -
CDR3: CAWSDGLVTDTQYF
DNA: TGTGCCTGGAGTGATGGACTAGTGACAGATACGCAGTATTTT

D: -
V: TRBV6-1
J: TRBJ2-3
size: -
CDR3: CASTDNGGPQQYF
DNA: TGTGCCAGCACCGACAACGGTGGGCCTCAGCAGTATTTT

D: -
V: TRBV5-6
J: TRBJ2-5
size: -
CDR3: CASSRIRVAIQETQYF
DNA: TGTGCCAGCAGCCGAATCAGGGTGGCGATCCAAGAGACCCAGTACTTC

D: TRBD2
V: TRBV10-2
J: TRBJ2-7
size: few
CDR3: CASSEGEREAYEQYF
DNA: TGCGCCAGCAGTGAGGGCGAGCGGGAGGCCTACGAGCAGTACTTC

D: TRBD2
V: TRBV5-5
J: TRBJ2-7
size: -
CDR3: CASSLGRGVHEQYF
DNA: TGTGCCAGCAGCTTGGGCCGGGGGGTCCACGAGCAGTACTTC

D: -
V: TRBV10-3
J: TRBJ2-7
size: medium-sized
CDR3: CAISEGYEQYF
DNA: TGTGCCATATCAGAGGGATACGAGCAGTACTTC

D: -
V: TRBV7-9
J: TRBJ2-1
size: -
CDR3: CASSFRGGEQFF
DNA: TGTGCCAGCAGCTTCAGGGGTGGTGAGCAGTTCTTC

D: TRBD2
V: TRBV19
J: TRBJ2-7
size: -
CDR3: CASSWTSGPYEQYF
DNA: TGTGCCAGTAGTTGGACTAGCGGTCCCTACGAGCAGTACTTC

D: -
V: TRBV5-1
J: TRBJ2-1
size: -
CDR3: CASSSRDNEQFF
DNA: TGCGCCAGCAGCTCGCGGGACAATGAGCAGTTCTTC

D: -
V: TRBV5-1
J: TRBJ2-3
size: -
CDR3: CASSLRSGNTDTQYF
DNA: TGCGCCAGCAGCCTAAGGAGTGGAAACACAGATACGCAGTATTTT

D: -
V: TRBV16
J: TRBJ2-6
size: -
CDR3: CASSQFVPSGANVLTF
DNA: TGTGCCAGCAGCCAATTCGTCCCCTCTGGGGCCAACGTCCTGACTTTC

D: TRBD2
V: TRBV7-9
J: TRBJ2-3
size: -
CDR3: CASSSSGRASTDTQYF
DNA: TGTGCCAGCAGCTCTAGCGGGAGAGCTAGCACAGATACGCAGTATTTT

D: -
V: TRBV10-2
J: TRBJ2-5
size: -
CDR3: CASSSWEETQYF
DNA: TGCGCCAGCAGTTCCTGGGAGGAGACCCAGTACTTC

D: -
V: TRBV5-1
J: TRBJ2-7
size: once
CDR3: CASSGGDLGGYEQYF
DNA: TGCGCCAGCAGCGGTGGGGACTTGGGAGGCTACGAGCAGTACTTC

D: -
V: TRBV5-4
J: TRBJ2-7
size: -
CDR3: CASSSNNYEQYF
DNA: TGTGCCAGCAGCTCCAACAACTACGAGCAGTACTTC

D: -
V: TRBV5-1
J: TRBJ1-2
size: -
CDR3: CASSPMEGTSYGYTF
DNA: TGCGCCAGCAGTCCTATGGAGGGGACTTCCTATGGCTACACCTTC

D: TRBD1
V: TRBV28
J: TRBJ1-5
size: -
CDR3: CASSATGEKGQPQHF
DNA: TGTGCCAGCAGTGCTACAGGGGAAAAGGGTCAGCCCCAGCATTTT

D: TRBD2
V: TRBV7-3
J: TRBJ2-1
size: -
CDR3: CASSLLAASYNEQFF
DNA: TGTGCCAGCAGCCTCCTAGCGGCCTCGTACAATGAGCAGTTCTTC

D: TRBD1
V: TRBV10-1
J: TRBJ2-7
size: -
CDR3: CASSESTGWSDEQYF
DNA: TGCGCCAGCAGTGAGTCGACAGGGTGGTCGGACGAGCAGTACTTC

D: -
V: TRBV6-1
J: TRBJ1-1
size: -
CDR3: CASSEKETEEAFF
DNA: TGTGCCAGCAGTGAAAAGGAGACAGAAGAAGCTTTCTTT

D: -
V: TRBV27
J: TRBJ2-7
size: -
CDR3: CASSPTGRSYEQYF
DNA: TGTGCCAGCAGTCCGACAGGGAGGTCCTACGAGCAGTACTTC

D: TRBD2
V: TRBV27
J: TRBJ2-1
size: -
CDR3: CASSLLSGRGNNEQFF
DNA: TGTGCCAGCAGTTTATTGAGCGGGAGGGGGAACAATGAGCAGTTCTTC

D: -
V: TRBV19
J: TRBJ2-5
size: -
CDR3: CASSLGEETQYF
DNA: TGTGCCAGTAGTCTAGGGGAGGAGACCCAGTACTTC

D: TRBD1
V: TRBV6-5
J: TRBJ2-7
size: -
CDR3: CASSYSEGAGGEQYF
DNA: TGTGCCAGCAGTTACTCCGAGGGGGCAGGGGGCGAGCAGTACTTC

D: -
V: TRBV27
J: TRBJ2-5
size: -
CDR3: CASRSNQETQYF
DNA: TGTGCCAGCAGATCTAACCAAGAGACCCAGTACTTC

D: TRBD1
V: TRBV4-1
J: TRBJ2-1
size: -
CDR3: CASSQVTGGNEQFF
DNA: TGCGCCAGCAGCCAAGTGACAGGGGGCAATGAGCAGTTCTTC

D: -
V: TRBV11-1
J: TRBJ2-1
size: -
CDR3: CASSLGPEQFF
DNA: TGTGCCAGCAGCTTAGGGCCAGAGCAGTTCTTC

D: TRBD1
V: TRBV18
J: TRBJ1-2
size: -
CDR3: CASSLGTGEWYGYTF
DNA: TGTGCCAGCTCTCTCGGGACAGGGGAGTGGTATGGCTACACCTTC

D: -
V: TRBV7-6
J: TRBJ2-2
size: -
CDR3: CASSPSAVGVLTGELFF
DNA: TGTGCCAGCAGCCCATCAGCCGTGGGAGTCTTAACCGGGGAGCTGTTTTTT

D: -
V: TRBV29-1
J: TRBJ2-7
size: -
CDR3: CSVLTGVSYEQYF
DNA: TGCAGCGTGCTGACAGGAGTTTCCTACGAGCAGTACTTC

D: -
V: TRBV11-2
J: TRBJ2-3
size: -
CDR3: CASSDSADTQYF
DNA: TGTGCCAGCAGCGATAGTGCAGATACGCAGTATTTT

D: TRBD2
V: TRBV5-1
J: TRBJ2-3
size: -
CDR3: CAGSLAGGSGRTDTQYF
DNA: TGCGCCGGCAGCTTGGCTGGTGGTAGCGGGAGAACAGATACGCAGTATTTT

D: -
V: TRBV2
J: TRBJ1-4
size: -
CDR3: CASRVGGEHEKLFF
DNA: TGTGCCAGCCGGGTAGGAGGGGAACACGAAAAACTGTTTTTT

D: TRBD1
V: TRBV4-1
J: TRBJ2-7
size: -
CDR3: CASSLAQGASYEQYF
DNA: TGCGCCAGCAGCCTCGCCCAGGGGGCCTCCTACGAGCAGTACTTC

D: -
V: TRBV5-4
J: TRBJ1-2
size: -
CDR3: CASSLYPLYRDGYTF
DNA: TGTGCCAGCAGCTTGTACCCCCTATACAGGGACGGCTACACCTTC

D: TRBD1
V: TRBV19
J: TRBJ1-1
size: -
CDR3: CASSLLGTGVEAFF
DNA: TGTGCCAGTAGTCTACTTGGGACAGGGGTGGAAGCTTTCTTT

D: -
V: TRBV21-1
J: TRBJ1-5
size: once
CDR3: CASRPIDRTYSNQPQHF
DNA: TGTGCCAGCAGACCAATAGACAGGACTTATAGCAATCAGCCCCAGCATTTT

D: -
V: TRBV6-1
J: TRBJ2-1
size: -
CDR3: CASRGPTNNEQFF
DNA: TGTGCCAGCAGGGGCCCGACGAACAATGAGCAGTTCTTC

D: -
V: TRBV27
J: TRBJ2-2
size: -
CDR3: CAFQAENTGELFF
DNA: TGTGCCTTTCAAGCCGAGAACACCGGGGAGCTGTTTTTT

D: -
V: TRBV2
J: TRBJ1-3
size: -
CDR3: CASITGKPGNTIYF
DNA: TGTGCCAGCATAACAGGGAAACCTGGAAACACCATATATTTT

D: TRBD2
V: TRBV9
J: TRBJ2-1
size: -
CDR3: CASTGTSGSYNEQFF
DNA: TGTGCCAGCACAGGGACTAGCGGGAGCTACAATGAGCAGTTCTTC

D: -
V: TRBV4-3
J: TRBJ1-5
size: -
CDR3: CASSHDLNQPQHF
DNA: TGCGCCAGCAGTCATGACTTGAATCAGCCCCAGCATTTT

D: TRBD2
V: TRBV7-6
J: TRBJ2-1
size: once
CDR3: CASSFLTLAVEENNEQFF
DNA: TGTGCCAGCAGCTTTCTCACCCTAGCGGTCGAAGAAAACAATGAGCAGTTCTTC

D: -
V: TRBV5-1
J: TRBJ2-1
size: -
CDR3: CASSLYSNEQFF
DNA: TGCGCCAGCAGCTTGTACAGCAATGAGCAGTTCTTC

D: TRBD1
V: TRBV11-2
J: TRBJ2-7
size: -
CDR3: CASSFTGVTYEQYF
DNA: TGTGCCAGCAGCTTTACAGGGGTGACCTACGAGCAGTACTTC

D: TRBD2
V: TRBV29-1
J: TRBJ2-1
size: -
CDR3: CSVGIIAAGDNEQFF
DNA: TGCAGCGTTGGCATAATTGCAGCGGGAGACAATGAGCAGTTCTTC

D: TRBD2
V: TRBV6-8
J: TRBJ2-3
size: -
CDR3: CASTRPLAGETDTQYF
DNA: TGTGCCAGCACCCGACCCCTAGCGGGAGAAACAGATACGCAGTATTTT

D: TRBD1
V: TRBV29-1
J: TRBJ2-3
size: -
CDR3: CSVEGQSTDTQYF
DNA: TGCAGCGTTGAGGGACAGTCCACAGATACGCAGTATTTT